This record looks at one T cell receptor (beta chain) sequence and its context. This sample is part of a study of CXCR3-negative and CXCR3-positive naive CD8 T cells. The authors made the TRB cDNA libraries by 5' RACE using UMI labels. TCRdb reprocessed the 5' RACE reads and keeps a single row for each CDR3 protein, giving no DNA. This table lists approximately 52,000 distinct CDR3 sequences. All CD8+ T cell subsets were sorted in triplicate at around 330,000 cells each. In germline, CDR1 is SGDLS, CDR2 YYNGEE. CDR3 size: 16 residues. The clonotype comes from a human donor in good health. Some clones in this sample may be carry-over from other donors' samples. The material sequenced was memory CD8+ T cells from blood. This chain connects TRBV9 to TRBJ1-2. CDR3 loop: CASSVAPSGANYGYTF.